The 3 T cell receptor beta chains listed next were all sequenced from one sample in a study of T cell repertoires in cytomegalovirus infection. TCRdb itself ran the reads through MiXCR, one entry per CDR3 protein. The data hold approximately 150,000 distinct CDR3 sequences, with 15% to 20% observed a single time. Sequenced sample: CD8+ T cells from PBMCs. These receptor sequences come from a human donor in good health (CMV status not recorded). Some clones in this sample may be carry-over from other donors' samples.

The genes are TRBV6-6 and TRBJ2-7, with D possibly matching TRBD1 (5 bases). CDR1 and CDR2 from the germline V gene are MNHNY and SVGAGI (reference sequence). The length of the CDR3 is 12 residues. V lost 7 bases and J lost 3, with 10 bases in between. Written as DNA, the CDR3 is TGTGCCAGCAACGACAGAGACTACGAGCAGTACTTC. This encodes CASNDRDYEQYF.

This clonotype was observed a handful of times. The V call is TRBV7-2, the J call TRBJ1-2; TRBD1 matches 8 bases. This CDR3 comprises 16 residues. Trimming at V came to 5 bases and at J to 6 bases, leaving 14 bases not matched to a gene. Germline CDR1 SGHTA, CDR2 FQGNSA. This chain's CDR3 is CASSPYHRTGLDGYTF. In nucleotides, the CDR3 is TGTGCCAGCAGCCCGTACCACCGGACAGGGCTGGATGGCTACACCTTC.

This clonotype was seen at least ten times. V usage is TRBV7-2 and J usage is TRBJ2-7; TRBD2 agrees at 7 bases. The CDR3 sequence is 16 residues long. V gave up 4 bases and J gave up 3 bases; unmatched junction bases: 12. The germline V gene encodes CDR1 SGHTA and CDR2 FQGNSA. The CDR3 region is CASSSPRDYLNYEQYF. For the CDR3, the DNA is TGTGCCAGCAGCTCGCCCCGGGACTATCTAAACTACGAGCAGTACTTC. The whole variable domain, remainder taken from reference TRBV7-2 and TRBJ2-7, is GAGVSQSPSNKVTEKGKDVELRCDPISGHTALYWYRQSLGQGLEFLIYFQGNSAPDKSGLPSDRFSAERTGGSVSTLTIQRTQQEDSAVYLCASSSPRDYLNYEQYFGPGTRLTVT.